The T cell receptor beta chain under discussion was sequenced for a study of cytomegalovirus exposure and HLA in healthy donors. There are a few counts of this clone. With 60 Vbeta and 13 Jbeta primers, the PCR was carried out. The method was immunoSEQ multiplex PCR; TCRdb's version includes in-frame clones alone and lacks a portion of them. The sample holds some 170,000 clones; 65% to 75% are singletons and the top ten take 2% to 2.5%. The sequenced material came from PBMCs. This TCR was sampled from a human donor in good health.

This CDR3 is CASSARQGANTEAFF. The CDR3 DNA is TGTGCCAGCAGCGCTAGACAGGGGGCGAACACTGAAGCTTTCTTT. The chain employs TRBV9 and TRBJ1-1, with 10 bases lining up with TRBD1. Germline CDR1 reads SGDLS; CDR2 reads YYNGEE. The V gene end was trimmed by 3 bases and the J gene end by 1 base; junction bases not matched to a gene: 3. This CDR3 spans 15 amino acids.